This record looks at one TCR beta chain sequence and its context. This entry comes from a study of blood T cell repertoires in COVID-19. Background on the study: PBMCs, B-cell-depleted T cells, or T cells were the source of the cDNA or gDNA that made up the material.

The CDR3 runs to 14 residues. CDR1 and CDR2 from the germline V gene are LNHDA and SQIVND (reference sequence). Trimming at V came to 6 bases and at J to 0 bases, leaving 4 bases not matched to a gene. As handled by the study authors: Estimated nucleated cell counts came from reference gene primer amplification. Only in-frame clones appear in the TCRdb table, and some are missing; sequencing was by immunoSEQ multiplex PCR. V and J calls and clone size are as listed in that table; D and trimming were resolved from the DNA. The repertoire holds over 150,000 clones, with approximately 90% as singletons.

The clonotype was recovered from a young man who had recovered from COVID-19. Sequences were obtained from peripheral blood. The chain recombines TRBV19 with TRBJ2-7, with TRBD2 matching 8 bases. The CDR3, as DNA: TGTGCCAGTAGCACTAGCGGCAGCTCCTACGAGCAGTACTTC. It is translated as CASSTSGSSYEQYF.